The sequence of this TCR beta chain was determined in a study of T cell responses to AZD1222 COVID-19 vaccine. Study-level findings and limits: Donors in the cohort were predominantly white British and more often female, and clonal diversity was possibly underestimated.

Of note for this clone: Antigen specificity is unknown.

Per the germline V gene, CDR1 is KGHSH and CDR2 is LQKENI. Trimming took 6 bases from V and 2 from J, leaving 6 bases between them. The CDR3 has 12 amino acids. Assay: immunoSEQ multiplex PCR; the TCRdb copy retains only in-frame clones and omits some. The repertoire holds tens of thousands of clones, with about 80% as singletons. The source of this sequence is an adult who received the AZD1222 COVID-19 vaccine. Sequencing used peripheral blood, obtained 28 days after the second AZD1222 dose. The V and J genes are TRBV18 and TRBJ2-3; D is unclear. The CDR3 here is CASSTYTDTQYF. The CDR3 DNA is TGTGCCAGCTCTACATACACAGATACGCAGTATTTT. Complete variable domain (other parts from reference TRBV18 and TRBJ2-3): NAGVMQNPRHLVRRRGQEARLRCSPMKGHSHVYWYRQLPEEGLKFMVYLQKENIIDESGMPKERFSAEFPKEGPSILRIQQVVRGDSAAYFCASSTYTDTQYFGPGTRLTVL.